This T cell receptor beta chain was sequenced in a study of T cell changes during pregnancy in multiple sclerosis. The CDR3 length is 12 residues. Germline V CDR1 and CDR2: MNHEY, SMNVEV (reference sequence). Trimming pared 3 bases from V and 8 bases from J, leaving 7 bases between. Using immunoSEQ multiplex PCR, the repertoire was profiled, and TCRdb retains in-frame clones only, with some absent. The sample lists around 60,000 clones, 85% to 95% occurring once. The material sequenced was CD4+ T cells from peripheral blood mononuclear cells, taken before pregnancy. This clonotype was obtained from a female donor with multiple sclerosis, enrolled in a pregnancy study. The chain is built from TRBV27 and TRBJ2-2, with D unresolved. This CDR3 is CASSFGRGELFF. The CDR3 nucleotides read TGTGCCAGCAGTTTCGGCAGGGGGGAGCTGTTTTTT.